What follows describes a single TCR beta chain. Its antigen remains unidentified. The germline CDR1 and CDR2 sequences are SGDLS and YYNGEE. V lost 3 bases and J 3 bases, leaving 13 bases between the germline ends. This CDR3 has 15 residues. MiXCR was run by TCRdb on the 5' RACE reads, yielding one entry per CDR3 protein. Of tens of thousands of distinct CDR3 sequences in the sample, just under 8% were seen once. The sample belongs to a study of T cells after yellow fever vaccination. Whole-study results and caveats: The secondary response peaked faster, at day 5 versus 15, but was weaker.

This chain uses TRBV9 with TRBJ2-1; possibly TRBD1 for D (6 bases). The TCR comes from a young man who received the YFV17D yellow fever vaccine. The material sequenced was CD8+ T cells sorted from PBMCs, taken on the day of the yellow fever booster vaccination. Here the CDR3 reads CASSGGQTNYNEQFF. The CDR3 DNA reads as TGTGCCAGCAGCGGCGGACAGACCAACTACAATGAGCAGTTCTTC. Full variable domain (outside the CDR3, taken from reference TRBV9 and TRBJ2-1): DSGVTQTPKHLITATGQRVTLRCSPRSGDLSVYWYQQSLDQGLQFLIQYYNGEERAKGNILERFSAQQFPDLHSELNLSSLELGDSALYFCASSGGQTNYNEQFFGPGTRLTVL.